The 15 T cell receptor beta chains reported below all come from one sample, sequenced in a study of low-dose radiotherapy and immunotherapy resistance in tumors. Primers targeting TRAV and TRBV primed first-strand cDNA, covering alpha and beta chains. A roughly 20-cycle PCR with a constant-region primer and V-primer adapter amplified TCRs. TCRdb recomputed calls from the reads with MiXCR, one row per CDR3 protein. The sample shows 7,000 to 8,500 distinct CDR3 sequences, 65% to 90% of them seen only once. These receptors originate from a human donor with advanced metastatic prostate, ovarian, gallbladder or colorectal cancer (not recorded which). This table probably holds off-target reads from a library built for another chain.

The CDR3 region has the DNA TGTGCCAGCAGCTTAGTGTGGGGAGCCGGTCAGCCCCAGCATTTT. This sequence encodes CASSLVWGAGQPQHF. The V and J genes are TRBV7-8 and TRBJ1-5, with no clear D. Germline lookup yields CDR1 SGHVS and CDR2 FQNEAQ. The CDR3 runs 15 residues. The V end lost 1 base, the J end lost 6 bases, and 13 bases lay between the germline ends. The complete variable domain, with remaining parts taken from reference TRBV7-8 and TRBJ1-5, reads GAGVSQSPRYKVAKRGQDVALRCDPISGHVSLFWYQQALGQGPEFLTYFQNEAQLDKSGLPSDRFFAERPEGSVSTLKIQRTQQEDSAVYLCASSLVWGAGQPQHFGDGTRLSIL.

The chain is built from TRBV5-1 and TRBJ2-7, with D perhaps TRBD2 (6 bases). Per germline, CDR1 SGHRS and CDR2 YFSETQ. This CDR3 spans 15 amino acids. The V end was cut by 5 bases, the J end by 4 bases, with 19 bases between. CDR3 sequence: CASSNRQWGVYEQYF. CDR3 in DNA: TGCGCCAGCAGTAACAGACAGTGGGGGGTTTACGAGCAGTACTTC.

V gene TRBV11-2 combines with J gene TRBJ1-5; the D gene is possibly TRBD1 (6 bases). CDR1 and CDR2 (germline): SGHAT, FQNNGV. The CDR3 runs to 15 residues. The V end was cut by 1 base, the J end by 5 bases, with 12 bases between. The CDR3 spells CASSLGTEVDQPQHF. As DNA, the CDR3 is TGTGCCAGCAGCTTAGGGACAGAAGTCGATCAGCCCCAGCATTTT.

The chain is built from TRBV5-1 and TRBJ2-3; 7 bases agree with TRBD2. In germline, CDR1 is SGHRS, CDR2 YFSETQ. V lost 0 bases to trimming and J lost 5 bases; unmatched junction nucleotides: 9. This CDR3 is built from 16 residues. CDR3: CASSLAPSGAGDTQYF. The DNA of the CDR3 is TGCGCCAGCAGCTTGGCCCCGAGCGGGGCAGGAGATACGCAGTATTTT.

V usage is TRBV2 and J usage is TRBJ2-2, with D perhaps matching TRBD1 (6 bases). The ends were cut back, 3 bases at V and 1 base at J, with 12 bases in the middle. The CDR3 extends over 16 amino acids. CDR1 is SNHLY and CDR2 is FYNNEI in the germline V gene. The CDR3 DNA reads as TGTGCCAGCAGTGAGTTCAGGGGTCAGAACACCGGGGAGCTGTTTTTT. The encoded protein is CASSEFRGQNTGELFF.

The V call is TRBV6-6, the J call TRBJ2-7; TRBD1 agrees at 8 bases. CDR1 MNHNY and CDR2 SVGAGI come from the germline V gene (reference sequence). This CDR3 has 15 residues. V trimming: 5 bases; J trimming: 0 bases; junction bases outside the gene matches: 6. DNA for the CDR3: TGTGCCAGCAGTCAACTGGACAGGGACTCCTACGAGCAGTACTTC. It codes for CASSQLDRDSYEQYF.

The CDR3 sequence: CASRGTDTQYF. The DNA for the CDR3 is TGCGCCAGCCGGGGAACAGATACGCAGTATTTT. The gene calls are TRBV5-1 and TRBJ2-3; the D gene is possibly TRBD2 (5 bases). Germline CDR1 is SGHRS and CDR2 is YFSETQ. The CDR3 extends over 11 amino acids. V was cut by 7 bases and J by 3 bases, with 6 bases left in between.

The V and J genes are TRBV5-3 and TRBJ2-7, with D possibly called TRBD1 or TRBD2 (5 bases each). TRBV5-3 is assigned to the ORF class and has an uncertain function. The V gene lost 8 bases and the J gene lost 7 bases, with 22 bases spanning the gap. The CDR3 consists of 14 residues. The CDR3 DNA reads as TGTGCCAGCAGCCCGGGGCCTCAGGGTATAGAGCAGTACTTC. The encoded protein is CASSPGPQGIEQYF.

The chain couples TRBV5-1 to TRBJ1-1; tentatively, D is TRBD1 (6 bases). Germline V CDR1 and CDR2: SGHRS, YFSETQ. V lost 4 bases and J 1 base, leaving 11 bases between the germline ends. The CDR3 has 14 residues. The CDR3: CASSRDNRNTEAFF. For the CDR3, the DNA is TGCGCCAGCAGCCGGGACAACCGGAACACTGAAGCTTTCTTT.

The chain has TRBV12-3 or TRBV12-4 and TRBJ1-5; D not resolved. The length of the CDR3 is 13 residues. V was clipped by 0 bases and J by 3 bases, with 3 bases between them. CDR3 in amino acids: CASSLADNQPQHF. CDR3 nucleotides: TGTGCCAGCAGTTTAGCCGACAATCAGCCCCAGCATTTT.

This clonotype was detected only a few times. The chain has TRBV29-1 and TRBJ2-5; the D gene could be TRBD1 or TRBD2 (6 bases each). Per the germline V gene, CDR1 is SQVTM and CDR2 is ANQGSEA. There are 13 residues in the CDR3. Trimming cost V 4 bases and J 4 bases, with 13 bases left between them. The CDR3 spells CSVGRGMAETQYF. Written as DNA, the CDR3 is TGCAGCGTTGGGAGGGGGATGGCAGAGACCCAGTACTTC.

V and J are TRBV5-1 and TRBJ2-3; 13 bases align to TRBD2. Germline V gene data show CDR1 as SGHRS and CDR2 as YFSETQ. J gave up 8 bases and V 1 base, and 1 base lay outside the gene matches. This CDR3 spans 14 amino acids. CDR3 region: CASSLTSGGATQYF. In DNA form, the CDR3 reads TGCGCCAGCAGCTTGACTAGCGGGGGGGCTACGCAGTATTTT.

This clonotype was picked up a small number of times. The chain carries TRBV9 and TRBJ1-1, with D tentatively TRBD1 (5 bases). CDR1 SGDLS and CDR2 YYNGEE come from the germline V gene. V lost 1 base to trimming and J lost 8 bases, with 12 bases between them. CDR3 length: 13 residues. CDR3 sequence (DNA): TGTGCCAGCAGCGTACAAGAGGGGAGCGAAGCTTTCTTT. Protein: CASSVQEGSEAFF.

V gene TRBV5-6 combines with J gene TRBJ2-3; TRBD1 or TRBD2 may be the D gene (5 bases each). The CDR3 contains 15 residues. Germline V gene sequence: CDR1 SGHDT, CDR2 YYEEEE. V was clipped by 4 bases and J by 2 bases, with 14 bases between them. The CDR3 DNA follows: TGTGCCAGCAGCCAGGGACCGTCCGCCACAGATACGCAGTATTTT. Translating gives CASSQGPSATDTQYF.

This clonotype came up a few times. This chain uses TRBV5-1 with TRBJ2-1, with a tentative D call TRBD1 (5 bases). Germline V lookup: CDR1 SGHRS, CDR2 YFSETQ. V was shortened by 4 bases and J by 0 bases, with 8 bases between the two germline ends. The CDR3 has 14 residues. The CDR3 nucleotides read TGCGCCAGCAGCGAAGGGGACTCCTACAATGAGCAGTTCTTC. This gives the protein CASSEGDSYNEQFF.